These 18 T cell receptor beta chains were all obtained from the same sample, sequenced in a study of Graves' ophthalmopathy and Graves' hyperthyroidism. As the template, RNA transcripts were used to amplify TCR beta CDR3 regions. A first-round RT-PCR used HTBI primers, followed by a second-round multiplex PCR. One entry per CDR3 protein, called by TCRdb with MiXCR from the multiplex PCR reads. Here the sample spans some 360,000 distinct CDR3 sequences, approximately 18% being singletons. The sample taken for sequencing was peripheral blood. The receptors were gathered from an adult woman with stable Graves' hyperthyroidism.

This clonotype has a count of ten or more. The chain is built from TRBV2 and TRBJ2-5, with unresolved D. Germline V CDR1 and CDR2: SNHLY, FYNNEI. The CDR3 consists of 11 residues. V was trimmed by 8 bases and J by 4 bases, leaving 8 bases between them. CDR3 amino acids: CASCPGETQYF. Here the CDR3 DNA reads TGTGCCAGCTGCCCGGGAGAGACCCAGTACTTC.

The chain has TRBV12-3 or TRBV12-4 and TRBJ1-5, with D perhaps matching TRBD1 (5 bases). The CDR3 loop spans 14 amino acids. V shed 5 bases and J shed 7 bases, with 15 bases lying between them. The CDR3 sequence: CASSRARERQPQHF. In nucleotides, the CDR3 is TGTGCCAGCAGTCGCGCCAGGGAACGCCAGCCCCAGCATTTT.

The rearrangement links TRBV20-1 to TRBJ2-2; D may be TRBD1 or TRBD2 (5 bases each). The V gene lost 6 bases and the J gene lost 0 bases, with 14 bases spanning the gap. The CDR3 covers 15 residues. Germline CDR1 is DFQATT and CDR2 is SNEGSKA (reference sequence). DNA of the CDR3: TGCAGTGCCCTTGGGACGGATCCGAACACCGGGGAGCTGTTTTTT. It translates to CSALGTDPNTGELFF.

This clonotype was seen ten or more times. The chain is built from TRBV6-5 and TRBJ1-2, with D perhaps matching TRBD1 (5 bases). Germline V gives CDR1 MNHEY, CDR2 SVGAGI. The ends were cut back, 4 bases at V and 6 bases at J, with 15 bases in the middle. The CDR3 spans 14 residues. In nucleotides, the CDR3 is TGTGCCAGCAGTTCCCCCGGGGGTGGGGATGGCTACACCTTC. The encoded protein is CASSSPGGGDGYTF.

This rearrangement joins TRBV2 to TRBJ2-6; TRBD1 agrees at 7 bases. The J segment lost 2 bases and the V segment lost 11 bases, leaving 9 bases of the junction unmatched. Germline V gives CDR1 SNHLY, CDR2 FYNNEI. The CDR3 loop spans 15 amino acids. The CDR3 DNA reads as TGTGCCGGCGGACAGGAGTTACCTGGGGCCAACGTCCTGACTTTC. This translates into CAGGQELPGANVLTF.

This clonotype was seen at least ten times. The V gene is TRBV13, the J gene TRBJ1-2, with 7 bases identical to TRBD1. Per the germline V gene, CDR1 is PRHDT and CDR2 is FYEKMQ (reference sequence). The CDR3 spans 15 residues. The V and J ends lost 5 bases and 1 base, in that order; junction bases with no gene match: 7. The CDR3 coding sequence is TGTGCCAGCAGCCCGACGGGACAGCATAACTATGGCTACACCTTC. This translates into CASSPTGQHNYGYTF.

This clonotype was seen many times. J is TRBJ2-7 and V is TRBV12-5; tentatively, D is TRBD2 (6 bases). The CDR3 is 16 residues long. Germline values: CDR1 LGHNT, CDR2 FRNRAP. With 3 bases removed from V and 0 bases from J, the gap between germline ends came to 15 bases. Here the CDR3 reads CASGFGGADYSYEQYF. The CDR3 bases are TGTGCTAGTGGTTTTGGCGGGGCGGATTACTCCTACGAGCAGTACTTC.

The chain combines TRBV12-3 or TRBV12-4 with TRBJ2-7; tentatively, D is TRBD2 (5 bases). The V gene lost 3 bases and the J gene lost 0 bases, with 18 bases spanning the gap. This CDR3 is 17 amino acids long. CDR3 region: CASSLSGRTAPSYEQYF. The CDR3 bases are TGTGCCAGCAGTTTGAGTGGTCGGACTGCGCCCTCCTACGAGCAGTACTTC.

V is TRBV11-1 and J is TRBJ2-5; D remains ambiguous. V lost 3 bases to trimming and J lost 5 bases, with 10 bases between them. Germline V CDR1 and CDR2: SGHAT, FQDESV (reference sequence). This CDR3 is built from 13 residues. CDR3 nucleotides: TGTGCCAGCAGCTTCGGGCGAGCCGAGACCCAGTACTTC. Amino acid sequence: CASSFGRAETQYF.

The V gene is TRBV6-2 or TRBV6-3, the J gene TRBJ2-7; 11 bases align to TRBD2. The CDR3 sequence is 17 residues long. The germline V gene encodes CDR1 MNHEY and CDR2 SVGEGT. V gave up 2 bases and J gave up 5 bases; unmatched junction bases: 11. The CDR3 loop is CASSYPAGTSGRDEQYF. The CDR3 region has the DNA TGTGCCAGCAGTTACCCAGCCGGGACTAGCGGAAGAGACGAGCAGTACTTC.

This clonotype was seen ten or more times. This sequence joins TRBV6-1 and TRBJ2-5, with TRBD2 matching over 10 bases. This CDR3 spans 16 amino acids. Trimming took 3 bases from V and 2 from J; bases not matched to a gene: 6. From germline, CDR1 is MNHNS and CDR2 SASEGT. The CDR3 sequence: CASSDPGLAEQETQYF. The CDR3 bases are TGTGCCAGCAGTGACCCTGGACTAGCGGAACAAGAGACCCAGTACTTC.

This clonotype came up many times. The chain carries TRBV12-3 or TRBV12-4 and TRBJ1-5; no clear D. The CDR3 is 13 residues long. Deletions cut 2 bases from V and 5 bases from J, with 7 bases between. The CDR3 coding sequence is TGTGCCAGCAGTTTAAAGGTTTATCAGCCCCAGCATTTT. As protein: CASSLKVYQPQHF.

This clonotype showed up many times. This rearrangement joins TRBV29-1 to TRBJ2-7; 7 bases match TRBD2. With 6 bases clipped from V and 2 bases from J, the junction kept 10 bases outside the gene matches. Germline CDR1 reads SQVTM; CDR2 reads ANQGSEA. CDR3 length: 14 residues. CDR3 amino acids: CSVMTTSRAYEQYF. For the CDR3, the DNA is TGCAGCGTCATGACGACTAGCAGAGCCTACGAGCAGTACTTC.

The chain recombines TRBV19 with TRBJ2-7, with 7 bases identical to TRBD1. This CDR3 has 16 amino acids. Germline lookup yields CDR1 LNHDA and CDR2 SQIVND (reference sequence). J lost 1 base, V lost 5 bases, and 11 bases had no gene match. The CDR3 sequence: CASSDADRRPSYEQYF. The CDR3 DNA reads TGTGCCAGTAGTGACGCGGACAGGAGACCATCCTACGAGCAGTACTTC.

This clonotype was seen many times. The J gene is TRBJ2-7, the V gene TRBV10-3, with 7 bases aligning to TRBD1. V trimming: 0 bases; J trimming: 5 bases; junction bases outside the gene matches: 7. The V gene's germline CDR1 is ENHRY and CDR2 SYGVKD. CDR3 size: 15 residues. CDR3 DNA sequence: TGTGCCATCAGTGAGTCAGGGACAGCGGCTGACGAGCAGTACTTC. Translation gives CAISESGTAADEQYF.

This clonotype was detected a few times. The chain joins TRBV7-9 to TRBJ2-7, with 8 nucleotides matching TRBD1. The CDR3 totals 15 residues. Trimming at V came to 5 bases and at J to 2 bases, leaving 8 bases not matched to a gene. Germline CDR1 reads SEHNR; CDR2 reads FQNEAQ (reference sequence). In DNA, the CDR3 is TGTGCCAGCAGCCTACCGACAGGGGACCCCTACGAGCAGTACTTC. This translates into CASSLPTGDPYEQYF.

This clonotype was found many times. V gene TRBV12-3 or TRBV12-4 combines with J gene TRBJ2-5, with D maybe TRBD1 (6 bases). There are 13 residues in the CDR3. V dropped 5 bases and J dropped 2 bases, with 9 bases sitting between them. CDR3 coding DNA: TGTGCCAGCAGTGCTGGACAGCAAGAGACCCAGTACTTC. Translation gives CASSAGQQETQYF.

The count of this clonotype is one. Here the CDR3 omits its conserved ending phenylalanine or tryptophan, so a read error is the likely source. The chain is built from TRBV5-4 and TRBJ1-6, with unresolved D. CDR1 SGHNT and CDR2 YYREEE come from the germline V gene (reference sequence). Trimming removed 2 bases from V and 7 bases from J, with 16 bases in between. The CDR3 is made up of 16 amino acids. The CDR3 DNA reads TGTGCCAGCAGCTTATCGGGGAGCTGGAGCAATTCACCCCTCCACTTG. Its protein product is CASSLSGSWSNSPLHL.